The 20 T cell receptor beta chains below were found in one sample sequenced in a study of response to subunit inactivated influenza vaccine. MiXCR was run by TCRdb on the RT-PCR reads, yielding one entry per CDR3 protein. The sample contains about 520,000 distinct CDR3 sequences, roughly 7.6% of which appear only once. The material sequenced was PBMCs from blood, taken 23 to 25 months after vaccination. Every receptor here comes from a man in his fifties or sixties who received an inactivated influenza vaccine.

The gene calls are TRBV20-1 and TRBJ2-5; perhaps TRBD1 as D (6 bases). This CDR3 is 13 amino acids long. Per the germline V gene, CDR1 is DFQATT and CDR2 is SNEGSKA (reference sequence). V dropped 6 bases and J dropped 5 bases, with 16 bases sitting between them. The CDR3 sequence is CSAVGTPRETQYF. For the CDR3, the DNA is TGCAGTGCGGTCGGGACACCAAGGGAGACCCAGTACTTC.

The chain links TRBV7-9 to TRBJ2-3, with 9 bases identical to TRBD1. Germline values: CDR1 SEHNR, CDR2 FQNEAQ (reference sequence). This CDR3 is 14 amino acids long. J lost 2 bases, V lost 4 bases, and 1 base had no gene match. The CDR3 DNA is TGTGCCAGCAGCTACAGGGGGCACACAGATACGCAGTATTTT. This gives the protein CASSYRGHTDTQYF.

This rearrangement joins TRBV20-1 to TRBJ2-5; TRBD2 matches at 7 bases. Germline loops: CDR1 DFQATT, CDR2 SNEGSKA (reference sequence). This CDR3 comprises 13 residues. The ends lost 1 base at V and 3 bases at J; junction bases unmatched: 2. CDR3 bases: TGCAGTGCTAGAGTTCTAGCGGAAGAGACCCAGTACTTC. As protein: CSARVLAEETQYF.

This clonotype was recorded a few times. CDR3: CASSTSGGYNEQFF. DNA for the CDR3: TGTGCCAGCAGTACTAGCGGGGGGTACAATGAGCAGTTCTTC. The rearrangement links TRBV12-3 or TRBV12-4 to TRBJ2-1; 12 nucleotides agree with TRBD2. The CDR3 is 14 amino acids. V was clipped by 5 bases and J by 4 bases; unmatched bases: 0.

In this sample, this clonotype turned up a few times. The chain recombines TRBV5-4 with TRBJ2-5, with 9 bases that match TRBD1. The V and J ends lost 5 bases and 3 bases, in that order; junction bases with no gene match: 8. CDR3 length: 15 residues. Looked up from germline, CDR1 is SGHNT and CDR2 is YYREEE (reference sequence). CDR3 loop: CASRKGQGSKETQYF. Here the CDR3 DNA reads TGTGCCAGCAGGAAAGGACAGGGGAGCAAAGAGACCCAGTACTTC.

In its sample, this clonotype was seen a few times. The chain recombines TRBV4-2 with TRBJ1-1; D is undetermined. The CDR3 is 13 residues long. Germline assignment: CDR1 LGHNA and CDR2 YNFKEQ. With 0 bases removed from V and 7 bases from J, the gap between germline ends came to 9 bases. This CDR3 is CASSQDGPFEAFF. As DNA, the CDR3 is TGTGCCAGCAGCCAAGATGGGCCGTTTGAAGCTTTCTTT.

This clonotype was seen at least ten times. The chain couples TRBV10-1 to TRBJ2-3; 9 bases align to TRBD2. This CDR3 comprises 14 residues. CDR1 is WNHNN, CDR2 SYGVQD, per germline (reference sequence). With 8 bases clipped from V and 8 bases from J, the junction kept 11 bases outside the gene matches. Written as DNA, the CDR3 is TGCGCCAGCCAAGACGGCGGGGGGGCCGGTACGCAGTATTTT. Protein: CASQDGGGAGTQYF.

The chain combines TRBV5-1 with TRBJ1-1, with 12 bases matching TRBD1. This CDR3 is 20 amino acids long. Germline V gives CDR1 SGHRS, CDR2 YFSETQ. V lost 0 bases and J lost 0; bases outside the gene matches: 12. This CDR3 reads CASSLGPAGTGGFMNTEAFF. CDR3 sequence (DNA): TGCGCCAGCAGCTTGGGCCCCGCCGGGACAGGGGGCTTTATGAACACTGAAGCTTTCTTT. Full variable domain (missing parts from reference TRBV5-1 and TRBJ1-1): KAGVTQTPRYLIKTRGQQVTLSCSPISGHRSVSWYQQTPGQGLQFLFEYFSETQRNKGNFPGRFSGRQFSNSRSEMNVSTLELGDSALYLCASSLGPAGTGGFMNTEAFFGQGTRLTVV.

This clonotype was seen only a few times. The V and J genes are TRBV9 and TRBJ1-1; D not resolved. V was shortened by 0 bases and J by 6 bases, with 9 bases between the two germline ends. CDR3 length: 13 amino acids. Germline CDR1 is SGDLS and CDR2 is YYNGEE. In DNA form, the CDR3 reads TGTGCCAGCAGCGTAGGGGAGGAGGCTGAAGCTTTCTTT. This codes for CASSVGEEAEAFF.

The J gene is TRBJ2-5, the V gene TRBV20-1; D may be TRBD1 (6 bases). Per germline, CDR1 DFQATT and CDR2 SNEGSKA (reference sequence). The CDR3 is 14 amino acids. V was clipped by 0 bases and J by 5 bases, with 13 bases between them. This CDR3 reads CSARDPRGWETQYF. The CDR3 DNA reads as TGCAGTGCTAGAGACCCCAGGGGTTGGGAGACCCAGTACTTC.

This clonotype was observed at least ten times. The rearrangement joins TRBV11-2 to TRBJ2-5; D is possibly TRBD2 (6 bases). Germline values: CDR1 SGHAT, CDR2 FQNNGV. This CDR3 comprises 15 residues. Trimming shortened V by 5 bases and J by 4 bases, and 17 bases separated the two germline ends. The CDR3 protein is CASSRGGGDRETQYF. The CDR3 DNA follows: TGTGCCAGCAGCCGGGGTGGCGGGGACCGAGAGACCCAGTACTTC.

This chain links TRBV7-3 with TRBJ2-3, with D possibly TRBD2 on 6 matching bases. This CDR3 spans 14 amino acids. Between the trimmed V and J ends, which lost 6 bases and 1 base, there was a span of 11 bases. Germline V lookup: CDR1 SGHTA, CDR2 FQGTGA. CDR3 region: CASRPGSGTDTQYF. CDR3 nucleotide sequence: TGTGCCAGCAGGCCCGGGAGCGGCACAGATACGCAGTATTTT.

The chain combines TRBV5-6 with TRBJ2-1; 9 bases are a match to TRBD1. This CDR3 has 16 residues. With 4 bases clipped from V and 4 bases from J, the junction kept 9 bases outside the gene matches. Germline V gives CDR1 SGHDT, CDR2 YYEEEE. The CDR3 region has the DNA TGTGCCAGCAGCATTCCGGGACAGGGTTTGTACAATGAGCAGTTCTTC. Encoded protein: CASSIPGQGLYNEQFF.

This CDR3 reads CASTGPNYNEQFF. DNA of the CDR3: TGTGCCAGCACAGGCCCCAACTACAATGAGCAGTTCTTC. The V and J genes are TRBV12-3 or TRBV12-4 and TRBJ2-1; D is undetermined. The CDR3 totals 13 residues. V was pared by 7 bases and J by 3 bases, with 10 bases between.

This sequence joins TRBV6-1 and TRBJ2-5, with D perhaps TRBD2 (6 bases). This CDR3 spans 16 amino acids. In germline, CDR1 is MNHNS, CDR2 SASEGT. Trimming removed 2 bases at V and 5 bases at J, with 18 bases between. The CDR3 bases are TGTGCCAGCAGTGAATCTGCCGGACCGGGGAGGGAGACCCAGTACTTC. Translated, it gives CASSESAGPGRETQYF.

This clonotype was found a few times. The chain is built from TRBV4-1 and TRBJ2-7; TRBD2 agrees at 7 bases. The CDR3 runs to 15 residues. The trim removed 1 base at V and 4 bases at J, leaving 7 bases unmatched. Looked up from germline, CDR1 is MGHRA and CDR2 is YSYEKL. CDR3 sequence: CASSQGVGLQYEQYF. As DNA, the CDR3 is TGCGCCAGCAGCCAAGGAGTGGGACTACAATACGAGCAGTACTTC.

This clonotype ranks as medium-sized. The chain employs TRBV7-6 and TRBJ2-2, with D possibly being TRBD1 (5 bases). CDR1 is SGHVS and CDR2 is FNYEAQ in the germline V gene. The V gene lost 5 bases and the J gene lost 2 bases, with 15 bases spanning the gap. The CDR3 is made up of 16 amino acids. CDR3 sequence: CASSLLLTGNTGELFF. The CDR3 nucleotides are TGTGCCAGCAGCCTACTTCTAACAGGAAACACCGGGGAGCTGTTTTTT.

The chain carries TRBV7-2 and TRBJ2-7; 12 bases agree with TRBD2. There are 14 residues in the CDR3. Germline CDR1 reads SGHTA; CDR2 reads FQGNSA. With 6 bases clipped from V and 5 bases from J, the junction kept 5 bases outside the gene matches. The CDR3 here is CASSLAGGPDEQYF. The CDR3 nucleotides are TGTGCCAGCAGTCTAGCGGGAGGGCCAGACGAGCAGTACTTC.

The chain has TRBV24-1 and TRBJ2-3; maybe TRBD1 (5 bases). V was shortened by 9 bases and J by 5 bases, with 8 bases between the two germline ends. Germline V gives CDR1 KGHDR, CDR2 SFDVKD. The CDR3 covers 11 residues. CDR3 sequence (DNA): TGTGCCACCCTGGGGCAAGATACGCAGTATTTT. Translating it yields CATLGQDTQYF.

The genes are TRBV6-1 and TRBJ1-6; 10 bases align to TRBD1. This CDR3 contains 17 residues. CDR1 MNHNS and CDR2 SASEGT come from the germline V gene. With V trimmed by 4 bases and J by 0 bases, 3 bases remained unmatched. CDR3 sequence (DNA): TGTGCCAGCAGTGCAAGGACAGGGGGCTCCTATAATTCACCCCTCCACTTT. This gives the protein CASSARTGGSYNSPLHF.